This T cell receptor beta chain derives from a study of CD8 T cells in ankylosing spondylitis. The study, taken as a whole, reports: For ankylosing spondylitis blood, a TCR beta motif of fewer than 10 highly homologous variants appeared characteristic.

This clonotype was recorded many times. Its antigen is still unknown. This CDR3 is built from 13 residues. V lost 8 bases and J lost 0, with 8 bases in between. Germline CDR1 and CDR2: LNHNV and YYDKDF (reference sequence). 5'-RACE, quantitative and with molecular barcodes, yielded the TCR beta libraries. Via MiXCR, TCRdb re-called the 5' RACE reads, giving one row per CDR3 protein. This sample carries about 240,000 distinct CDR3 sequences, around 11% of them seen once, and the ten largest clones take less than 8%. This rearrangement joins TRBV15 to TRBJ1-3; D is undetermined. Source material: blood, either unsorted or a sorted T cell fraction (not recorded which). The sequence was obtained from a male donor with ankylosing spondylitis or in good health (not recorded which). CDR3 loop: CATAADSGNTIYF. The CDR3 DNA sequence: TGTGCCACCGCCGCGGACTCTGGAAACACCATATATTTT.